The present entry profiles one T cell receptor (beta chain) with its context. The data stem from a study of cytomegalovirus exposure and HLA in healthy donors. Overall study: The study's early data release held about 77 million unique TCRs from HLA-typed donors.

Primers: 60 Vbeta forward and 13 Jbeta reverse. The protocol was immunoSEQ multiplex PCR, while the TCRdb copy is restricted to in-frame clones and leaves out a portion. Across tens of thousands of clones, the top ten clones capture roughly 6% of the sample. The CDR3 length is 13 residues. V dropped 2 bases and J dropped 7 bases, with 9 bases sitting between them. CDR1 is MNHEY, CDR2 SMNVEV, per germline (reference sequence). V is TRBV27 and J is TRBJ1-5; D might be TRBD1 (6 bases). What was sequenced was PBMCs. This receptor was obtained from a man in his thirties or forties in good health and CMV-seronegative. CDR3 amino acids: CASSLEGEQPQHF. In DNA form, the CDR3 reads TGTGCCAGCAGTTTAGAGGGGGAACAGCCCCAGCATTTT.